One sample yielded the 7 T cell receptor beta chains listed below, sequenced in a study of control samples from healthy donors and cancer patients. Here immunoSEQ multiplex PCR was the method, and the copy in TCRdb shows in-frame clones only, minus some. The table includes roughly 120,000 clones, around 88% detected once. The specimen sequenced was blood. The origin of the receptors is a man aged 40-49 years in good health.

This sequence joins TRBV4-1 and TRBJ2-1, with 8 positions matching TRBD2. CDR3 size: 17 residues. Germline CDR1 MGHRA, CDR2 YSYEKL. V lost 2 bases, J lost 4 bases, and 10 bases stayed unmatched. The CDR3 spells CASSQPVAGTSYNEQFF. The CDR3 DNA reads TGCGCCAGCAGCCAACCAGTAGCGGGGACCTCGTACAATGAGCAGTTCTTC.

The V and J genes are TRBV3-1 (or the pseudogene TRBV3-2) and TRBJ1-4; D might be TRBD1 (5 bases). This CDR3 has 15 residues. Trimming removed 0 bases at V and 6 bases at J, with 11 bases between. CDR1 and CDR2 (germline): LGHDT, YNNKEL (reference sequence). The CDR3 here is CASSQDLAGYEKLFF. CDR3 bases: TGTGCCAGCAGCCAAGATCTGGCAGGGTATGAAAAACTGTTTTTT.

The chain employs TRBV20-1 and TRBJ2-7; D may correspond to TRBD1 or TRBD2 (5 bases each). Trimming took 6 bases from V and 3 from J, leaving 9 bases between them. CDR3 length: 11 amino acids. The germline V gene has CDR1 DFQATT and CDR2 SNEGSKA (reference sequence). The CDR3 coding sequence is TGCAGTGCCCATGGGGGCTACGAGCAGTACTTC. Protein: CSAHGGYEQYF.

The chain links TRBV5-1 to TRBJ1-3; D call uncertain. This CDR3 contains 14 residues. Trimming removed 1 base at V and 0 bases at J, with 5 bases between. From germline, CDR1 is SGHRS and CDR2 YFSETQ. CDR3 residues: CASSLTNSGNTIYF. CDR3 nucleotides: TGCGCCAGCAGCTTGACAAACTCTGGAAACACCATATATTTT.

The chain employs TRBV10-3 and TRBJ1-3; D perhaps matches TRBD1 (5 bases). The CDR3 loop spans 14 amino acids. Trimming took off 3 bases at V and 3 bases at J, with 9 bases between the two ends. Germline V gene data show CDR1 as ENHRY and CDR2 as SYGVKD. CDR3 DNA: TGTGCCATCAGTGACAGGGTTGATGGAAACACCATATATTTT. Its protein product is CAISDRVDGNTIYF.

The chain links TRBV5-1 to TRBJ1-3; tentatively, D is TRBD1 (6 bases). V was clipped by 0 bases and J by 0 bases, with 10 bases between them. Germline CDR1 SGHRS, CDR2 YFSETQ. The CDR3 consists of 16 residues. The CDR3 region is CASSLGDRYSGNTIYF. The CDR3 nucleotides read TGCGCCAGCAGCTTGGGCGACAGGTACTCTGGAAACACCATATATTTT.

CDR3 protein: CASSLPGGNTIYF. CDR3 nucleotide sequence: TGTGCCAGCAGCTTACCAGGGGGCAACACCATATATTTT. The chain couples TRBV7-9 to TRBJ1-3, with 8 bases that match TRBD1. With V trimmed by 2 bases and J by 7 bases, 1 base remained unmatched. The CDR3 runs to 13 residues. Germline V gene lookup returns CDR1 SEHNR and CDR2 FQNEAQ (reference sequence).